The 14 T cell receptor beta chains below come from one sample, sequenced in a study of T cells in Graves' hyperthyroidism and ophthalmopathy. Amplified regions were TCR beta CDR3 sequences from RNA transcripts. The HTBI primer set drove a first-round RT-PCR of the TCR CDR3. Via MiXCR, TCRdb re-called the multiplex PCR reads, giving one row per CDR3 protein. The sample shows 400,000 or so distinct CDR3 sequences, approximately 14% of them seen only once. Material: blood. Receptors originate from a woman aged 30 to 39 with Graves' ophthalmopathy.

This clonotype was counted a few times. The V gene is TRBV5-1, the J gene TRBJ2-5; 7 nucleotides align to TRBD1. The CDR3 spans 16 residues. Germline V gene lookup returns CDR1 SGHRS and CDR2 YFSETQ. Trimming at V came to 2 bases and at J to 0 bases, leaving 7 bases not matched to a gene. CDR3 loop: CASSFPRQGDQETQYF. The CDR3 DNA reads TGCGCCAGCAGCTTTCCGAGACAGGGCGACCAAGAGACCCAGTACTTC.

Ten or more counts support this clonotype. This rearrangement joins TRBV20-1 to TRBJ1-1; maybe TRBD1 (5 bases). Germline V gene data show CDR1 as DFQATT and CDR2 as SNEGSKA (reference sequence). This CDR3 is built from 16 residues. The V gene lost 0 bases and the J gene lost 4 bases, with 18 bases spanning the gap. CDR3 bases: TGCAGTGCTAGAGATAGCCGGGGGGGGGTGGGCACTGAAGCTTTCTTT. Its translation: CSARDSRGGVGTEAFF.

This clonotype was picked up many times. The gene calls are TRBV29-1 and TRBJ2-5; the match to TRBD1 covers 10 bases. This CDR3 has 12 amino acids. CDR1 is SQVTM and CDR2 is ANQGSEA in the germline V gene. J lost 4 bases, V lost 7 bases, and 3 bases had no gene match. The CDR3 DNA reads TGCAGCGCCCGGACAGGGGGAGAGACCCAGTACTTC. It yields the protein CSARTGGETQYF.

As to this clonotype: A much larger clone lies one base from this, so it may be a read error. The chain employs TRBV2 and TRBJ2-7; D is tentatively TRBD1 or TRBD2 (5 bases each). Germline V CDR1 and CDR2: SNHLY, FYNNEI. The length of the CDR3 is 13 residues. The CDR3 loop reads CASSVQGPYGQYF. CDR3 DNA: TGTGCCAGCAGTGTTCAGGGACCCTACGGGCAGTACTTC.

This clonotype was seen ten or more times. J is TRBJ2-3 and V is TRBV20-1; 8 positions agree with TRBD2. The germline gives CDR1 DFQATT, CDR2 SNEGSKA (reference sequence). J was trimmed by 2 bases and V by 3 bases; bases with no gene match: 7. The CDR3 has 15 amino acids. In DNA, the CDR3 is TGCAGTGCTAGTGCGCGGGGGGCGAACACAGATACGCAGTATTTT. Translation gives CSASARGANTDTQYF.

The rearrangement joins TRBV4-1 to TRBJ2-1; unclear D gene. Germline CDR1 reads MGHRA; CDR2 reads YSYEKL. V dropped 4 bases and J dropped 4 bases, with 8 bases sitting between them. The CDR3 loop spans 13 amino acids. In DNA, the CDR3 is TGCGCCAGCAGCCTGGAAAAGTACAATGAGCAGTTCTTC. Protein: CASSLEKYNEQFF.

This clonotype was observed at least ten times. This rearrangement joins TRBV28 to TRBJ2-5, with no clear D. The V gene's germline CDR1 is MDHEN and CDR2 SYDVKM. This CDR3 comprises 13 residues. V lost 2 bases, J lost 4 bases, and 8 bases lay in between. The CDR3 coding sequence is TGTGCCAGCAGTTTACCTCGCGGAGAGACCCAGTACTTC. Encoded protein: CASSLPRGETQYF.

The genes are TRBV6-1 and TRBJ1-2; a possible D gene is TRBD1 (6 bases). The CDR3 loop spans 15 amino acids. Germline V lookup: CDR1 MNHNS, CDR2 SASEGT. The V gene lost 6 bases and the J gene lost 2 bases, with 16 bases spanning the gap. The CDR3 is CASSQIPGTNYGYTF. The CDR3 region has the DNA TGTGCCAGCAGCCAAATTCCCGGGACAAACTATGGCTACACCTTC.

This clonotype was seen a handful of times. Compared with germline, one end of the junction differs, possibly owing to a read error. The CDR3 sequence is CSARYSGGRETRYF. The CDR3 nucleotides are TGCAGTGCTAGATATAGCGGGGGGAGAGAGACCCGGTACTTC. The chain uses TRBV20-1 and TRBJ2-5; 10 nucleotides match TRBD2. The CDR3 spans 14 residues. Germline V CDR1 and CDR2: DFQATT, SNEGSKA (reference sequence).

The table lists this clonotype with many counts. CDR3 residues: CASSQNTGTGTYEQYF. The CDR3 nucleotides are TGTGCCAGCAGCCAAAATACCGGGACGGGCACCTACGAGCAGTACTTC. V and J are TRBV7-6 and TRBJ2-7; perhaps D is TRBD1 or TRBD2 (5 bases each). The CDR3 runs to 16 residues. Per germline, CDR1 SGHVS and CDR2 FNYEAQ. The ends were cut back, 5 bases at V and 2 bases at J, with 19 bases in the middle.

This clonotype occurred a few times. CDR3 bases: TGTGCCAGCAGCGGAGGGGACAGGGGTTCGGAGCAGTACTTC. Translation gives CASSGGDRGSEQYF. The chain carries TRBV9 and TRBJ2-7; TRBD1 agrees at 10 bases. CDR3 length: 14 amino acids. Germline values: CDR1 SGDLS, CDR2 YYNGEE. V was pared by 3 bases and J by 7 bases, with 7 bases of the junction left unmatched.

This clonotype was seen many times. V gene TRBV12-3 or TRBV12-4 combines with J gene TRBJ1-4, with unresolved D. V dropped 3 bases and J dropped 4 bases, with 9 bases sitting between them. The CDR3 contains 14 residues. In DNA, the CDR3 is TGTGCCAGCAGTTTTGGAGGAGGTAATGAAAAACTGTTTTTT. This codes for CASSFGGGNEKLFF.

As to this clonotype: This may arise from a read error, as a much more abundant clone is one base away. This chain connects TRBV5-1 to TRBJ2-2; 9 positions match TRBD1. The CDR3 consists of 16 residues. Germline V gene data show CDR1 as SGHRS and CDR2 as YFSETQ. This CDR3 reads CAGSPTGGSPTGELFF. CDR3 nucleotides: TGCGCCGGCAGCCCGACAGGGGGTTCTCCCACCGGGGAGCTGTTTTTT.

This clonotype was recorded at least ten times. The V call is TRBV20-1, the J call TRBJ2-7; D not certain. Trimming removed 6 bases at V and 0 bases at J, with 6 bases between. CDR1 and CDR2 from the germline V gene are DFQATT and SNEGSKA (reference sequence). The CDR3 runs 11 residues. The CDR3 region is CSAIFSYEQYF. The CDR3 coding sequence is TGCAGTGCAATCTTCTCCTACGAGCAGTACTTC.